This TCR beta chain comes out of a study of cytomegalovirus exposure and HLA in healthy donors. General study results and limits: Researchers counted approximately 160 TCR beta chains as cytomegalovirus-associated. A previous analysis found most TCR beta V segments productive roughly 87% or roughly 30% of the time.

This CDR3 spans 14 amino acids. The germline V gene encodes CDR1 SNHLY and CDR2 FYNNEI. V was trimmed by 7 bases and J by 4 bases, leaving 14 bases between them. Regarding this clone: Its antigen is as yet unknown.

The study ran its PCR with 60 Vbeta and 13 Jbeta primers. Sequencing used immunoSEQ multiplex PCR; TCRdb keeps in-frame clones, though not all of them. Of roughly 180,000 clones in the sample, around a tenth were seen once. This receptor was taken from a woman aged 25 to 39 in good health and CMV-seropositive. This chain joins TRBV2 and TRBJ2-1; tentatively, D is TRBD2 (6 bases). Sequencing was performed on PBMCs. The CDR3 spells CASMAGRGYNEQFF. For the CDR3, the DNA is TGTGCCAGCATGGCGGGACGGGGTTACAATGAGCAGTTCTTC.